This T cell receptor beta chain is drawn from a study of T cells in narcolepsy. The wider study: Patients with NT1 or NT2 and healthy control donors were enrolled. Regarding the study as a whole: Some memory CD4+ repertoires had no autoreactive clone sequences. Autoreactive clonotypes reportedly recurred in blood of same and different patients, not controls. Comparing one patient's CSF and blood CD4+ clonotypes highlighted HCRT- and TRIB2-specific autoreactive clonotypes.

As to this clone: Its antigen is unknown.

The junction had 6 bases not matched to a gene; V was cut back by 7 bases and J by 4 bases. The CDR3 spans 14 residues. The germline CDR1 and CDR2 sequences are SNHLY and FYNNEI. Sequencing used immunoSEQ multiplex PCR; TCRdb keeps in-frame clones, though not all of them. The data contain 25,000 to 35,000 clones, roughly 80% of them singletons. The sequence came from a human donor with narcolepsy. The genes are TRBV2 and TRBJ2-3; 9 bases align to TRBD1. Sequenced sample: CD45RA- memory CD4+ T cells from PBMCs. The CDR3 protein is CASKGTGPSDTQYF. The CDR3 coding sequence is TGTGCCAGCAAGGGGACAGGGCCGTCAGATACGCAGTATTTT.